This T cell receptor beta chain was documented in a study of blood T cell repertoires in COVID-19. The data were produced by immunoSEQ multiplex PCR, yet TCRdb's version contains in-frame clones alone and is incomplete. Of roughly 53,000 clones in the sample, 90% were seen once. Germline assignment: CDR1 SNHLY and CDR2 FYNNEI. V lost 3 bases to trimming and J lost 2 bases, with 5 bases between them. This CDR3 has 13 amino acids. The TCR sequence derives from a woman aged 40 to 50 with active COVID-19. V is TRBV2 and J is TRBJ2-1; unclear D gene. Sequences were obtained from peripheral blood. The chain's CDR3 is CASSENTYNEQFF. CDR3 DNA sequence: TGTGCCAGCAGTGAGAACACCTACAATGAGCAGTTCTTC.